This T cell receptor (beta chain) stems from a study of shared clonotypes between healthy human individuals. At the level of the study: Each donor had three CD4 naive, three CD4 memory, two CD8 naive and one CD8 memory plate. General study points: Non-shared clonotypes had lower generation probabilities than those shared by all four donors. Among four donors, roughly 5.4% of naive CD4 clonotypes were found in common.

Notes on this clone: Its antigen remains unidentified.

Data came from immunoSEQ multiplex PCR; TCRdb stores just in-frame clones and leaves some out. This table has 400,000 to 600,000 clones, approximately 95% appearing once. V lost 5 bases and J lost 5; bases outside the gene matches: 9. Germline values: CDR1 SGHKS, CDR2 YYEKEE (reference sequence). The CDR3 has 14 residues. This sequence was found in a woman under 40 in good health. The sequenced material came from naive CD4+ T cells sorted from blood. Subset noted: CD45RA+ positively selected. This rearrangement joins TRBV5-5 to TRBJ2-7; 8 positions agree with TRBD2. In DNA form, the CDR3 reads TGTGCCAGCAGAAACAGCCGGGGGGGCCACGAGCAGTACTTC. It encodes CASRNSRGGHEQYF.